This T cell receptor beta chain was identified in a study of cytomegalovirus exposure and HLA in healthy donors. V was clipped by 4 bases and J by 11 bases, with 14 bases between them. This CDR3 has 12 residues. CDR1 and CDR2 (germline): MNHEY, SMNVEV (reference sequence). Use of 60 Vbeta and 13 Jbeta primers characterized the PCR. Clones were read by immunoSEQ multiplex PCR, and TCRdb kept only the in-frame ones, dropping some. The sample carries some 120,000 clones, approximately 81% recorded once. This TCR was sampled from a woman in her thirties in good health and CMV-seronegative. The chain uses TRBV27 and TRBJ1-1; TRBD1 is a possible D gene (5 bases). Sequencing was carried out using PBMCs. The CDR3 nucleotides are TGTGCCAGCAGTTCCCCGGGGGGGATCGCTTTCTTT. Residues: CASSSPGGIAFF.